This TCR beta chain emerged from a study of technical replicates of blood from several donors. This clone was detected once. Produced via immunoSEQ multiplex PCR; TCRdb's table is partial and in-frame only. The sample includes tens of thousands of clones, 95% to 97% of them seen just once. V gave up 0 bases and J gave up 5 bases, with 9 bases separating them. Germline lookup yields CDR1 SGHRS and CDR2 YFSETQ. The CDR3 has 14 amino acids. Sequencing was done on a sample of T cells isolated from PBMCs. The receptor's source is a human donor in good health. This chain uses TRBV5-1 with TRBJ2-1, with D tentatively TRBD2 (6 bases). Here the CDR3 DNA reads TGCGCCAGCAGCTTGGCTAGCGAAAACAATGAGCAGTTCTTC. It specifies CASSLASENNEQFF.